This TCR beta chain emerged from a study of control samples from healthy donors and cancer patients. The table came from immunoSEQ multiplex PCR; TCRdb's copy has only in-frame clones and leaves some out. The sample carries roughly 86,000 clones, about nine tenths recorded once. Germline V gene data show CDR1 as KGHDR and CDR2 as SFDVKD. Trimming took off 9 bases at V and 7 bases at J, with 9 bases between the two ends. This CDR3 contains 11 residues. What was sequenced was blood. This sequence was found in a man aged 30 to 45 in good health. V usage is TRBV24-1 and J usage is TRBJ2-1; D uncertain. CDR3 sequence reads: CATSLGNEQFF. In DNA, the CDR3 is TGTGCCACCTCACTGGGGAATGAGCAGTTCTTC.